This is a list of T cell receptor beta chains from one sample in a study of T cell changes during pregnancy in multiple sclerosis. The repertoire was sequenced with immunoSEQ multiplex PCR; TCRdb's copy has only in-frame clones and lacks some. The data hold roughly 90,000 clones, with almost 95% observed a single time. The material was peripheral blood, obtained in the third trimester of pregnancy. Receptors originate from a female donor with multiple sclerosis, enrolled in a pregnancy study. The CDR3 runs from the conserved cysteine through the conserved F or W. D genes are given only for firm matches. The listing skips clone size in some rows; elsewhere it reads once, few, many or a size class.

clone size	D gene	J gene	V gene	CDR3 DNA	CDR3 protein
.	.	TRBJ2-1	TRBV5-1	TGCGCCAGCAGCTTGAGGGCAGGGGTGGGGCTAGAAACCGTCCGTGCGTTCTTC	CASSLRAGVGLETVRAFF
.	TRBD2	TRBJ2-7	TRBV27	TGTGCCAGCAGTCCCCCGGGGGGACTAGCCGCCAGCGAGCAGTACTTC	CASSPPGGLAASEQYF
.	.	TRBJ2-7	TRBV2	TGTGCCAGCAAGGCGGGACGGACCTACGAGCAGTACTTC	CASKAGRTYEQYF
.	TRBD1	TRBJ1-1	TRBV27	TGTGCCAGCAGTTTTTGGGGACAGAAGAACACTGAAGCTTTCTTT	CASSFWGQKNTEAFF
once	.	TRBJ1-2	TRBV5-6	TGTGCCAGCAGCCGGACAGACGTTCTCACAGCTAACTATGGCTACACCTTC	CASSRTDVLTANYGYTF
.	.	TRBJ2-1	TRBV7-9	TGTGCCAGCACGGATAAGGGGCTACCCAACAATGAGCAGTTCTTC	CASTDKGLPNNEQFF
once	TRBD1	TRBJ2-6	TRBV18	TGTGCCAGCTCACCACAAACAGGGGTGCTCTCTGGGGCCAACGTCCTGACTTTC	CASSPQTGVLSGANVLTF
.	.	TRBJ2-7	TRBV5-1	TGCGCCAGCAGCCCGGGGTCGGTCAGGGGGGACGAGCAGTACTTC	CASSPGSVRGDEQYF
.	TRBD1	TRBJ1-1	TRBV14	TGTGCCAGCAGTCGAAGGACAGGGACCACTGAAGCTTTCTTT	CASSRRTGTTEAFF
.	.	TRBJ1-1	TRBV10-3	TGTGCCATCAGTGAGCCCCTGGACCCAACAGGGAACACTGAAGCTTTCTTT	CAISEPLDPTGNTEAFF
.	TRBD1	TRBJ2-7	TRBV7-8	TGTGCCAGCAGCTTAGGGCACAGGGGCTACGAGCAGTACTTC	CASSLGHRGYEQYF
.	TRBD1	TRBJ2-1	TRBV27	TGTGCCAGCAGTCCACAGGGGGCTTCCTACAATGAGCAGTTCTTC	CASSPQGASYNEQFF
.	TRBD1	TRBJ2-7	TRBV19	TGTGCCAGTAGTATAGACAGGGGGAACGAGCAGTACTTC	CASSIDRGNEQYF
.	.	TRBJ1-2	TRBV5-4	TGTGCCAGCAGCCAACCAACAGGGATGTTTGGCTATGGCTACACCTTC	CASSQPTGMFGYGYTF
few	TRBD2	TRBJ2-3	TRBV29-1	TGCAGCGTTGACTCCACTAGCGGATTCACAGATACGCAGTATTTT	CSVDSTSGFTDTQYF
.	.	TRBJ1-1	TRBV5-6	TGTGCCAGCAGATCTGGGGGGGAGGAGTTCTTT	CASRSGGEEFF
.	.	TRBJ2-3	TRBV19	TGTGCCTCCAGTAAGTCCTCTCTCCTGGATACGCAGTATTTT	CASSKSSLLDTQYF
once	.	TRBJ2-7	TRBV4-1	TGCGCCAGCAGCCAAGGTCCTGGAAGGGGTCCCTACGAGCAGTACTTC	CASSQGPGRGPYEQYF
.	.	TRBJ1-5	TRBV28	TGTGCCAGCAAGTTTCCAGGAGGTTTCAATCAGCCCCAGCATTTT	CASKFPGGFNQPQHF